This T cell receptor (beta chain) comes out of a study of blood T cell repertoires in COVID-19. CDR1 is MDHEN, CDR2 SYDVKM, per germline. The V end lost 6 bases, the J end lost 2 bases, and 11 bases lay between the germline ends. This CDR3 is 14 amino acids long. TCRdb's copy holds only in-frame clones and misses some; the assay was immunoSEQ multiplex PCR. This table has some 270,000 clones, 75% to 95% appearing once. The chain recombines TRBV28 with TRBJ1-5, with D unresolved. The origin of this receptor is a man between 40 and 49 years old who had been exposed to COVID-19. Source material: PBMCs or T cells enriched from blood (not recorded which). Here the CDR3 reads CASRRRVGNQPQHF. Here the CDR3 DNA reads TGTGCCAGCAGACGGAGGGTAGGCAATCAGCCCCAGCATTTT. The full variable domain, its missing parts supplied by reference TRBV28 and TRBJ1-5, is DVKVTQSSRYLVKRTGEKVFLECVQDMDHENMFWYRQDPGLGLRLIYFSYDVKMKEKGDIPEGYSVSREKKERFSLILESASTNQTSMYLCASRRRVGNQPQHFGDGTRLSIL.